A selection of T cell receptor beta chains follows, all from one sample in a study of cytomegalovirus exposure and HLA in healthy donors. Repertoires were generated with immunoSEQ multiplex PCR, while TCRdb's copy carries only in-frame clones and drops some. The sample lists about 140,000 clones, 80% seen once, with roughly 4.8% in the top ten. The sequencing sample was made of PBMCs. All receptors derive from a man between 40 and 49 years old in good health and CMV-seronegative. Each CDR3 is given with its conserved first and last residue. Fields, in order: D gene, clone size, V gene, J gene, CDR3 DNA, CDR3 protein. D genes are given only for firm matches. A row's size may be missing; if present it is once, few, many or a size class.

d_call: NA
clone_size: NA
v_call: TRBV18
j_call: TRBJ2-7
cdr3_nt: TGTGCCAGCTCACCACCGCGGACTGCCGAGCAGTACTTC
cdr3_aa: CASSPPRTAEQYF

d_call: NA
clone_size: NA
v_call: TRBV9
j_call: TRBJ2-2
cdr3_nt: TGTGCCAGCAGCGTATTGAGTGGCGGGTCGAACACCGGGGAGCTGTTTTTT
cdr3_aa: CASSVLSGGSNTGELFF

d_call: NA
clone_size: NA
v_call: TRBV5-5
j_call: TRBJ1-1
cdr3_nt: TGTGCCAGCAGCTTGGCAGGGTGGGACACTGAAGCTTTCTTT
cdr3_aa: CASSLAGWDTEAFF

d_call: TRBD2
clone_size: once
v_call: TRBV5-1
j_call: TRBJ2-3
cdr3_nt: TGCGCCAGCGCCGAGGAAGCGGGGGGCCCCACAGATACGCAGTATTTT
cdr3_aa: CASAEEAGGPTDTQYF

d_call: TRBD1
clone_size: NA
v_call: TRBV5-4
j_call: TRBJ2-7
cdr3_nt: TGTGCCAGCAGCTTACAGGGGACCTACGAGCAGTACTTC
cdr3_aa: CASSLQGTYEQYF

d_call: TRBD2
clone_size: NA
v_call: TRBV10-2
j_call: TRBJ2-7
cdr3_nt: TGCGCCAGCAGTGAGTCGTCCGCTAGCGGGGTTCGGATGGGGCAGTACTTC
cdr3_aa: CASSESSASGVRMGQYF

d_call: TRBD1
clone_size: NA
v_call: TRBV6-5
j_call: TRBJ2-1
cdr3_nt: TGTGCCAGCAGTTTTGACAGGGGGGGCAATGAGCAGTTCTTC
cdr3_aa: CASSFDRGGNEQFF

d_call: NA
clone_size: few
v_call: TRBV6-5
j_call: TRBJ2-7
cdr3_nt: TGTGCCAGCAGTGAACAGGGCTACGAGCAGTACTTC
cdr3_aa: CASSEQGYEQYF

d_call: NA
clone_size: NA
v_call: TRBV4-1
j_call: TRBJ1-1
cdr3_nt: TGCGCCAGCACACACCGTGGGGGGGTGGGCACTGAAGCTTTCTTT
cdr3_aa: CASTHRGGVGTEAFF

d_call: NA
clone_size: NA
v_call: TRBV5-1
j_call: TRBJ1-6
cdr3_nt: TGCGCCAGCAGCTTGGACTATAGGGACAAGCCTAATTCACCCCTCCACTTT
cdr3_aa: CASSLDYRDKPNSPLHF

d_call: NA
clone_size: NA
v_call: TRBV7-3
j_call: TRBJ2-5
cdr3_nt: TGTGCCAGCAGCTTACTCGGGGACCAAGAGACCCAGTACTTC
cdr3_aa: CASSLLGDQETQYF

d_call: NA
clone_size: NA
v_call: TRBV10-1
j_call: TRBJ2-1
cdr3_nt: TGCGCCAGCAGTTCCGGGACACTGGGTGAGCAGTTCTTC
cdr3_aa: CASSSGTLGEQFF

d_call: NA
clone_size: NA
v_call: TRBV6-1
j_call: TRBJ2-7
cdr3_nt: TGTGCCAGCATGTCAGGTTGGTACGAGCAGTACTTC
cdr3_aa: CASMSGWYEQYF

d_call: TRBD2
clone_size: NA
v_call: TRBV7-7
j_call: TRBJ2-5
cdr3_nt: TGTGCCAGCAGCTTACTAGCGGGGGTACAAGAGACCCAGTACTTC
cdr3_aa: CASSLLAGVQETQYF

d_call: NA
clone_size: NA
v_call: TRBV27
j_call: TRBJ2-7
cdr3_nt: TGTGCCAGCAGTTTATCCCCCCTCTACGAGCAGTACTTC
cdr3_aa: CASSLSPLYEQYF

d_call: TRBD1
clone_size: NA
v_call: TRBV11-2
j_call: TRBJ1-3
cdr3_nt: TGTGCCAGCAGCGAGGACAGGGGAAACACCATATATTTT
cdr3_aa: CASSEDRGNTIYF

d_call: NA
clone_size: NA
v_call: TRBV6-5
j_call: TRBJ2-7
cdr3_nt: TGTGCCAGCAGTGCCCGGGACACCCGACGGGAGCAGTACTTC
cdr3_aa: CASSARDTRREQYF

d_call: TRBD1
clone_size: NA
v_call: TRBV28
j_call: TRBJ1-6
cdr3_nt: TGTGCCAGCAGGGCCTCATCGGGACAGGGCTCACCCCTCCACTTT
cdr3_aa: CASRASSGQGSPLHF

d_call: TRBD1
clone_size: NA
v_call: TRBV6-5
j_call: TRBJ2-7
cdr3_nt: TGTGCCAGCAGTTCTTCCGACAGGGGAGGTTTCGAGCAGTACTTC
cdr3_aa: CASSSSDRGGFEQYF

d_call: NA
clone_size: NA
v_call: TRBV5-4
j_call: TRBJ1-1
cdr3_nt: TGTGCCAGCAGCATAACAGGGTTTAGGATGAACACTGGAGCTTTCTTT
cdr3_aa: CASSITGFRMNTGAFF

d_call: NA
clone_size: NA
v_call: TRBV7-9
j_call: TRBJ2-2
cdr3_nt: TGTGCTGCGGGAACCGGGGAGCTGTTTTTT
cdr3_aa: CAAGTGELFF

d_call: NA
clone_size: NA
v_call: TRBV29-1
j_call: TRBJ2-5
cdr3_nt: TGCAGCGCCGGGAAGGGGGGGCTGGAGACCCAGTACTTC
cdr3_aa: CSAGKGGLETQYF

d_call: TRBD1
clone_size: NA
v_call: TRBV10-1
j_call: TRBJ2-7
cdr3_nt: TGCGCCAGCAGTCCCGGGACAGGGGGCTACGAGCAGTACTTC
cdr3_aa: CASSPGTGGYEQYF

d_call: TRBD1
clone_size: NA
v_call: TRBV29-1
j_call: TRBJ2-5
cdr3_nt: TGCAGCGTCGCCACCACAGGGGGCAGGGAGACCCAGTACTTC
cdr3_aa: CSVATTGGRETQYF

d_call: NA
clone_size: NA
v_call: TRBV27
j_call: TRBJ2-2
cdr3_nt: TGTGCCAGCAGTTTCAGGTCAGGGCTATCCCCCGGTACCGGGGAGCTGTTTTTT
cdr3_aa: CASSFRSGLSPGTGELFF

d_call: NA
clone_size: NA
v_call: TRBV18
j_call: TRBJ1-2
cdr3_nt: TGTGCCAGCTCTCTCGCGACAGGCCCGGCTAACTATGGCTACACCTTC
cdr3_aa: CASSLATGPANYGYTF

d_call: TRBD1
clone_size: NA
v_call: TRBV7-2
j_call: TRBJ2-7
cdr3_nt: TGTGCCAGCAGCTCCGGGACAGGGGCCACCGGGGAGCAGTACTTC
cdr3_aa: CASSSGTGATGEQYF

d_call: TRBD1
clone_size: few
v_call: TRBV7-6
j_call: TRBJ1-1
cdr3_nt: TGTGCCAGCAGCTTAGGGACAGGGTTCACTGAAGCTTTCTTT
cdr3_aa: CASSLGTGFTEAFF

d_call: TRBD1
clone_size: NA
v_call: TRBV29-1
j_call: TRBJ2-7
cdr3_nt: TGCAGCGTTGAATCCCGGGACAGGGGGCAATTCTCCTACGAGCAGTACTTC
cdr3_aa: CSVESRDRGQFSYEQYF

d_call: TRBD2
clone_size: NA
v_call: TRBV28
j_call: TRBJ2-1
cdr3_nt: TGTGCCAGCGCTAGCGGGGGCGCAACAGGCGCTGATGAGCAGTTCTTC
cdr3_aa: CASASGGATGADEQFF

d_call: TRBD1
clone_size: NA
v_call: TRBV10-2
j_call: TRBJ2-7
cdr3_nt: TGCGCCAGCAGTGCAGGGGGCTTCTCCTCCTACGAGCAGTACTTC
cdr3_aa: CASSAGGFSSYEQYF

d_call: NA
clone_size: once
v_call: TRBV7-6
j_call: TRBJ2-1
cdr3_nt: TGTGCCAGCAGCTTAGATGCGGCTGACGAGCAGTTCTTC
cdr3_aa: CASSLDAADEQFF

d_call: TRBD2
clone_size: NA
v_call: TRBV7-8
j_call: TRBJ2-3
cdr3_nt: TGTGCCAGCAGCTCCCGGGTAGCGGGGTACACAGATACGCAGTATTTT
cdr3_aa: CASSSRVAGYTDTQYF

d_call: NA
clone_size: NA
v_call: TRBV5-1
j_call: TRBJ2-5
cdr3_nt: TGCGCCAGCAGCTCTCGCAGGGCTGTAGGGGAGACCCAGTACTTC
cdr3_aa: CASSSRRAVGETQYF

d_call: TRBD1
clone_size: few
v_call: TRBV5-6
j_call: TRBJ1-3
cdr3_nt: TGTGCCAGCAGCCTGTTAGACAGGGTCGGTGGAAACACCATATATTTT
cdr3_aa: CASSLLDRVGGNTIYF

d_call: NA
clone_size: NA
v_call: TRBV13
j_call: TRBJ2-2
cdr3_nt: TGTGCCAGCAGCTTACCGAGACAGCTGAACACCGGGGAGCTGTTTTTT
cdr3_aa: CASSLPRQLNTGELFF

d_call: TRBD2
clone_size: NA
v_call: TRBV19
j_call: TRBJ2-3
cdr3_nt: TGTGCCAGTAGTAGGGGACTAGCCACAGATACGCAGTATTTT
cdr3_aa: CASSRGLATDTQYF